The 26 T cell receptor beta chains below come from one sample, sequenced in a study of STAT5B mutations in CD4+ large granular lymphocyte leukemia. The repertoire was sequenced with immunoSEQ multiplex PCR; TCRdb's copy has only in-frame clones and lacks some. The sample contains about 24,000 clones, 60% to 80% of which appear only once. The sample consisted of CD4+ T cells from blood buffy coats. All receptors derive from a human donor in good health.

The chain combines TRBV9 with TRBJ1-1, with TRBD1 as a possible D gene (6 bases). The germline V gene has CDR1 SGDLS and CDR2 YYNGEE. Trimming took off 0 bases at V and 1 base at J, with 10 bases between the two ends. The CDR3 loop spans 15 amino acids. The CDR3 DNA is TGTGCCAGCAGCGTAGTGGGGGGCCCGAACACTGAAGCTTTCTTT. It yields the protein CASSVVGGPNTEAFF. Together with reference TRBV9 and TRBJ1-1, the CDR3 gives the full variable domain: DSGVTQTPKHLITATGQRVTLRCSPRSGDLSVYWYQQSLDQGLQFLIQYYNGEERAKGNILERFSAQQFPDLHSELNLSSLELGDSALYFCASSVVGGPNTEAFFGQGTRLTVV.

This clone was seen more than once but under ten times. The V gene is TRBV5-6, the J gene TRBJ2-7, with D perhaps TRBD2 (6 bases). Trimming left V 3 bases short and J 4 bases short, with 20 bases between. This CDR3 region has 16 residues. Germline-derived CDR1 and CDR2 are SGHDT and YYEEEE. The CDR3 loop is CASSSPWRGGRYEQYF. CDR3 nucleotides: TGTGCCAGCAGCTCGCCTTGGAGGGGAGGCCGGTACGAGCAGTACTTC.

The rearrangement uses TRBV6-5 and TRBJ2-7; a weak D match, TRBD2 (6 bases). Germline V gives CDR1 MNHEY, CDR2 SVGAGI. The CDR3 runs to 11 residues. V was cut by 8 bases and J by 3 bases, with 8 bases left in between. In DNA, the CDR3 is TGTGCCAGCCGGGGGTACTACGAGCAGTACTTC. Translated, it gives CASRGYYEQYF.

The chain uses TRBV11-3 and TRBJ2-1; D may correspond to TRBD1 or TRBD2 (5 bases each). The CDR3 runs 16 residues. Per germline, CDR1 SGHNT and CDR2 YENEEA. Trimming shortened V by 1 base and J by 0 bases, and 10 bases separated the two germline ends. This CDR3 reads CASSLGGSSSYNEQFF. CDR3 DNA: TGTGCCAGCAGCTTAGGGGGGTCTAGCTCCTACAATGAGCAGTTCTTC.

V is TRBV7-3 and J is TRBJ2-7; possible D gene TRBD2, 5 bases. This CDR3 spans 15 amino acids. Germline CDR1 SGHTA, CDR2 FQGTGA. V was clipped by 1 base and J by 5 bases, with 15 bases between them. The CDR3 nucleotides read TGTGCCAGCAGCTTAAGCCAGGCCACGCGGGACGAGCAGTACTTC. It translates to CASSLSQATRDEQYF.

This chain joins TRBV6-1 and TRBJ2-7; D may be TRBD1 or TRBD2 (6 bases each). V was trimmed by 5 bases and J by 0 bases, leaving 11 bases between them. The germline V gene has CDR1 MNHNS and CDR2 SASEGT. This CDR3 is 14 amino acids long. CDR3 nucleotide sequence: TGTGCCAGCAGTTTAACGGGGGCCTCCTACGAGCAGTACTTC. Its protein product is CASSLTGASYEQYF.

The chain has TRBV6-1 and TRBJ1-1; D is perhaps TRBD1 (5 bases). Per germline, CDR1 MNHNS and CDR2 SASEGT. The CDR3 totals 12 residues. The germline V and J ends were trimmed by 6 bases and 10 bases, with 15 bases remaining between them. As DNA, the CDR3 is TGTGCCAGCAGGCTGACACAGGCGGCAGCTTTCTTT. This sequence encodes CASRLTQAAAFF.

This rearrangement joins TRBV5-4 to TRBJ1-2; possible D gene TRBD1, 6 bases. Germline V gene sequence: CDR1 SGHNT, CDR2 YYREEE (reference sequence). Trimming removed 1 base from V and 7 bases from J, with 11 bases in between. This CDR3 has 13 residues. The CDR3 loop reads CASSLPGAFGYTF. The CDR3 nucleotides read TGTGCCAGCAGCTTGCCGGGGGCTTTTGGCTACACCTTC.

The CDR3 sequence is CASSKGLAYNEQFF. The CDR3, as DNA: TGTGCCAGCAGCAAGGGACTAGCTTACAATGAGCAGTTCTTC. The V call is TRBV9, the J call TRBJ2-1; 9 bases fit TRBD2. The length of the CDR3 is 14 residues. The V and J ends lost 4 bases and 4 bases, in that order; junction bases with no gene match: 3. CDR1 SGDLS and CDR2 YYNGEE come from the germline V gene. The whole variable domain, filled in from reference TRBV9 and TRBJ2-1, reads DSGVTQTPKHLITATGQRVTLRCSPRSGDLSVYWYQQSLDQGLQFLIQYYNGEERAKGNILERFSAQQFPDLHSELNLSSLELGDSALYFCASSKGLAYNEQFFGPGTRLTVL.

The V and J genes are TRBV19 and TRBJ1-5; D gene uncertain. Germline lookup yields CDR1 LNHDA and CDR2 SQIVND (reference sequence). The CDR3 spans 14 residues. The ends were cut back, 7 bases at V and 3 bases at J, with 13 bases in the middle. The CDR3 bases are TGTGCCAGTATCAGAACGGGGAACAATCAGCCCCAGCATTTT. It is translated as CASIRTGNNQPQHF.

Only a few counts were recorded for this clone. This rearrangement joins TRBV10-1 to TRBJ1-1; a weak D match, TRBD1 (6 bases). Trimming took off 1 base at V and 3 bases at J, with 9 bases between the two ends. The CDR3 covers 14 residues. Germline loops: CDR1 WNHNN, CDR2 SYGVQD (reference sequence). Written as DNA, the CDR3 is TGCGCCAGCAGTGAGTGGGGGGCGCACACTGAAGCTTTCTTT. As protein: CASSEWGAHTEAFF.

V usage is TRBV7-8 and J usage is TRBJ1-4; D gene ambiguous. The CDR3 is 14 amino acids. V lost 8 bases to trimming and J lost 0 bases, with 10 bases between them. Germline V gene lookup returns CDR1 SGHVS and CDR2 FQNEAQ. CDR3 in amino acids: CASGLSATNEKLFF. The CDR3 nucleotides are TGTGCCAGCGGCCTCAGTGCAACTAATGAAAAACTGTTTTTT.

The rearrangement uses TRBV28 and TRBJ1-2, with a tentative D call TRBD1 (5 bases). CDR3 length: 14 residues. In germline, CDR1 is MDHEN, CDR2 SYDVKM. V gave up 5 bases and J gave up 11 bases, with 21 bases separating them. CDR3 nucleotide sequence: TGTGCCAGCAGTCCCCCATCAGCGTCCCAGGGTTACACCTTC. Translating it yields CASSPPSASQGYTF.

The gene calls are TRBV4-3 and TRBJ2-7, with TRBD2 matching 9 bases. CDR1 LGHNA and CDR2 YSLEER come from the germline V gene. Unmatched junction bases numbered 14, after V lost 0 bases and J lost 2 bases. This CDR3 spans 19 amino acids. CDR3 sequence reads: CASSQDGSGDSGGAYEQYF. CDR3 DNA: TGCGCCAGCAGCCAAGATGGGTCAGGTGATAGCGGGGGAGCCTACGAGCAGTACTTC.

The chain uses TRBV5-1 and TRBJ1-1; a weak D match, TRBD1 (5 bases). Germline loops: CDR1 SGHRS, CDR2 YFSETQ. The length of the CDR3 is 20 residues. The V gene lost 4 bases and the J gene lost 1 base, with 29 bases spanning the gap. CDR3 DNA sequence: TGCGCCAGCAGCACCAACCTTATCCGGGGCCCTCGTTATGGGAACACTGAAGCTTTCTTT. This codes for CASSTNLIRGPRYGNTEAFF.

The CDR3 coding sequence is TGCGCCAGCAACCCTGAGGGCCGGAACACTGAAGCTTTCTTT. Its protein is CASNPEGRNTEAFF. The chain carries TRBV5-1 and TRBJ1-1; D is undetermined. The CDR3 runs to 14 residues. Trimming took off 6 bases at V and 1 base at J, with 13 bases between the two ends. Germline V CDR1 and CDR2: SGHRS, YFSETQ.

The V and J genes are TRBV6-1 and TRBJ2-3; no clear D. This CDR3 region has 13 residues. Germline V gene lookup returns CDR1 MNHNS and CDR2 SASEGT. Trimming shortened V by 7 bases and J by 2 bases, and 10 bases separated the two germline ends. CDR3 bases: TGTGCCAGCACGGATCTTTTCACAGATACGCAGTATTTT. As protein: CASTDLFTDTQYF.

The chain couples TRBV18 to TRBJ1-2; TRBD1 agrees at 9 bases. The length of the CDR3 is 15 residues. The trim removed 4 bases at V and 8 bases at J, leaving 11 bases unmatched. Germline loops: CDR1 KGHSH, CDR2 LQKENI. The CDR3 DNA reads as TGTGCCAGCTCACTCCTCGAACAGGGGGCTGGCGGCTACACCTTC. Protein product: CASSLLEQGAGGYTF.

The rearrangement links TRBV7-2 to TRBJ2-5; D remains ambiguous. This CDR3 is 11 amino acids long. The V and J ends lost 5 bases and 2 bases respectively, with 3 bases between them. Germline CDR1 is SGHTA and CDR2 is FQGNSA. In DNA, the CDR3 is TGTGCCAGCAGCCTACAAGAGACCCAGTACTTC. Its translation is CASSLQETQYF.

This clone was seen only a few times. The chain is built from TRBV6-4 and TRBJ1-5, with TRBD1 as a possible D gene (5 bases). This CDR3 has 13 residues. Germline V lookup: CDR1 MRHNA, CDR2 SNTAGT. Between the trimmed V and J ends, which lost 5 bases and 4 bases, there was a span of 9 bases. The CDR3 sequence is CASSLDRNQPQHF. The CDR3 region has the DNA TGTGCCAGCAGTCTAGACAGAAATCAGCCCCAGCATTTT.

This chain uses TRBV7-2 with TRBJ1-1, with 11 bases aligning to TRBD1. Per the germline V gene, CDR1 is SGHTA and CDR2 is FQGNSA. The CDR3 has 15 residues. V gave up 5 bases and J gave up 7 bases; unmatched junction bases: 9. The CDR3 region is CASSPRTGGRVEAFF. The CDR3 DNA sequence: TGTGCCAGCAGCCCACGGACAGGGGGCAGGGTTGAAGCTTTCTTT.

V and J are TRBV7-2 and TRBJ1-3; maybe TRBD1 (5 bases). The germline V and J ends were trimmed by 0 bases and 1 base, with 7 bases remaining between them. Germline CDR1 and CDR2: SGHTA and FQGNSA. This CDR3 is 15 amino acids long. This CDR3 reads CASSLAWGSGNTIYF. The CDR3 nucleotides are TGTGCCAGCAGCTTAGCTTGGGGGTCTGGAAACACCATATATTTT.

This clone was observed a handful of times. V and J are TRBV18 and TRBJ2-7; tentatively, D is TRBD1 (5 bases). Germline CDR1 KGHSH, CDR2 LQKENI. V was clipped by 2 bases and J by 2 bases, with 10 bases between them. The CDR3 consists of 14 residues. CDR3 coding DNA: TGTGCCAGCTCACCAGGGGCAGGAACCTACGAGCAGTACTTC. Translation: CASSPGAGTYEQYF.

Judged by abundance, this clone is medium-sized. This chain joins TRBV2 and TRBJ1-1; D is ambiguous. The CDR3 sequence is 12 residues long. Trimming took 7 bases from V and 8 from J, leaving 14 bases between them. CDR1 and CDR2 (germline): SNHLY, FYNNEI. CDR3 bases: TGTGCCAGCAACCCTTATACCACAGAAGCTTTCTTT. Its translation: CASNPYTTEAFF.

The V gene is TRBV2, the J gene TRBJ2-6; TRBD1 matches at 8 bases. This CDR3 comprises 17 residues. Trimming cost V 6 bases and J 1 base; bases outside gene matches: 8. Germline assignment: CDR1 SNHLY and CDR2 FYNNEI. In DNA form, the CDR3 reads TGTGCCAGCAGCGCCGGGACAGGAAGATCTGGGGCCAACGTCCTGACTTTC. It codes for CASSAGTGRSGANVLTF.

V usage is TRBV4-2 and J usage is TRBJ2-1; 8 bases match TRBD2. Unmatched junction bases numbered 10, after V lost 4 bases and J lost 5 bases. The CDR3 is made up of 16 amino acids. The V gene's germline CDR1 is LGHNA and CDR2 YNFKEQ. CDR3 residues: CASSLQGGGIDNEQFF. CDR3 DNA sequence: TGTGCCAGCAGCCTGCAGGGCGGGGGGATTGACAATGAGCAGTTCTTC.